This T cell receptor beta chain was identified during a study of blood T cells in healthy people across ages. Study results and caveats: Diversity was estimated from one million T cells, and these estimates were considered underestimates. Older age coincided with a roughly linear decline in TCR beta diversity per million T cells.

The V end lost 0 bases, the J end lost 5 bases, and 17 bases lay between the germline ends. Germline CDR1 is DFQATT and CDR2 is SNEGSKA (reference sequence). This CDR3 has 16 residues. This clonotype was picked up a small number of times. The antigen is unknown. A second PCR of roughly 6 to 12 cycles used a sample-barcoded 5' primer and a J-beta primer mix. From the 5' RACE reads, TCRdb called clonotypes with MiXCR, one entry per CDR3 protein. The sample lists roughly 800,000 distinct CDR3 sequences; just under 25% were seen once. These data also featured in a second study, about T cells of mothers and their children. That paper states: The study recruited a few healthy Caucasian mothers and their six children as donors. Regardless of relatedness, pairs show thymic selection shaping TCR recombination output in a similar manner.

The chain combines TRBV20-1 with TRBJ1-5; a weak D match, TRBD1 (5 bases). Sample: blood. The TCR comes from a boy between 5 and 17 years old in good health. The CDR3 DNA follows: TGCAGTGCTAGAGAAGCAGCCCCAGGGTTGGATCAGCCCCAGCATTTT. It encodes CSAREAAPGLDQPQHF.